Described below is a single T cell receptor (beta chain) sequence and its context. The target antigen is unknown. The source of the sample is a study of T cells after yellow fever vaccination. Broader study findings: Few clonotypes appeared in both CD4 and CD8 compartments. Booster samples showed a return of most primary-vaccination clones (around 96% CD4, around 85% CD8). It was the secondary response that reached its peak faster, day 5 versus 15, but it was weaker.

The CDR3 is 14 amino acids. Trimming removed 1 base at V and 7 bases at J, with 10 bases between. Germline V gene data show CDR1 as SEHNR and CDR2 as FQNEAQ (reference sequence). By 5'RACE template switching, TCR cDNA was produced, with a universal primer site and UMIs added in the process. TCRdb independently ran MiXCR on the 5' RACE reads; one entry per CDR3 protein. This sample has 450,000 to 550,000 distinct CDR3 sequences, with 20% to 25% found just once. The sequence was obtained from a man between 18 and 35 years old who received the YFV17D yellow fever vaccine. The chain uses TRBV7-9 and TRBJ1-4; D gene unclear. Material: PBMCs, obtained about 20 days after the first yellow fever vaccination. CDR3 region: CASSLGEEGEKLFF. DNA for the CDR3: TGTGCCAGCAGCTTAGGGGAGGAAGGTGAAAAACTGTTTTTT.